Presented here are 28 T cell receptor beta chains from one specimen sequenced in a study of technical replicates of blood from a few donors. The repertoire was sequenced with immunoSEQ multiplex PCR; TCRdb's copy has only in-frame clones and lacks some. The sample lists 50,000 to 70,000 clones; just under 95% were seen once. The source material was PBMCs. Receptor source: a human donor in good health. Some clones in this sample may be carry-over from other donors' samples.

The chain recombines TRBV15 with TRBJ2-7, with a tentative D call TRBD2 (7 bases). The length of the CDR3 is 14 residues. Trimming took 5 bases from V and 5 from J, leaving 16 bases between them. CDR1 and CDR2 (germline): LNHNV, YYDKDF (reference sequence). CDR3 sequence: CATSGRRGADEQYF. CDR3 bases: TGTGCCACCAGCGGACGACGGGGGGCCGACGAGCAGTACTTC.

This clone came up once. The chain joins TRBV18 to TRBJ2-1; TRBD2 matches at 10 bases. Germline V lookup: CDR1 KGHSH, CDR2 LQKENI. The CDR3 has 15 residues. With V trimmed by 2 bases and J by 7 bases, 5 bases remained unmatched. The CDR3 here is CASSPAASGRNEQFF. In DNA, the CDR3 is TGTGCCAGCTCACCAGCCGCTAGCGGGAGAAATGAGCAGTTCTTC.

The rearrangement links TRBV5-5 to TRBJ1-3; D is unclear. V lost 4 bases and J lost 4, with 12 bases in between. This CDR3 has 14 residues. Per the germline V gene, CDR1 is SGHKS and CDR2 is YYEKEE (reference sequence). CDR3 coding DNA: TGTGCCAGCAGCCCTTGGAGGTTGGGAAACACCATATATTTT. It specifies CASSPWRLGNTIYF.

The genes are TRBV29-1 and TRBJ2-2, with 9 bases aligning to TRBD1. Per germline, CDR1 SQVTM and CDR2 ANQGSEA. J gave up 5 bases and V 5 bases, and 9 bases lay outside the gene matches. The CDR3 consists of 15 residues. CDR3: CSVLERGTGTGELFF. The DNA for the CDR3 is TGCAGCGTTCTCGAGCGTGGGACAGGGACCGGGGAGCTGTTTTTT.

This chain links TRBV5-6 with TRBJ2-7; D not certain. V was trimmed by 0 bases and J by 5 bases, leaving 6 bases between them. The CDR3 totals 12 residues. Germline CDR1 and CDR2: SGHDT and YYEEEE. The CDR3, as DNA: TGTGCCAGCAGCTTGGCCAGGAACGAGCAGTACTTC. Its translation is CASSLARNEQYF.

The chain couples TRBV4-3 to TRBJ2-1; 7 nucleotides agree with TRBD2. Germline trimming cut 0 bases from V and 4 bases from J; bases unmatched to any gene: 3. Germline CDR1 is LGHNA and CDR2 is YSLEER. The CDR3 contains 15 residues. The CDR3 here is CASSQELAPYNEQFF. The DNA of the CDR3 is TGCGCCAGCAGCCAAGAACTAGCGCCGTACAATGAGCAGTTCTTC.

Only a few counts were recorded for this clone. This chain connects TRBV6-6 to TRBJ2-7; TRBD1 agrees at 7 bases. The V and J ends lost 6 bases and 2 bases, in that order; junction bases with no gene match: 7. The CDR3 runs 14 residues. Per germline, CDR1 MNHNY and CDR2 SVGAGI (reference sequence). For the CDR3, the DNA is TGTGCCAGCAGGGGACAGAGTAAAACCTACGAGCAGTACTTC. It is translated as CASRGQSKTYEQYF.

V and J are TRBV5-1 and TRBJ2-7; tentatively, D is TRBD2 (6 bases). This CDR3 has 14 residues. Germline-derived CDR1 and CDR2 are SGHRS and YFSETQ. Deletions cut 0 bases from V and 5 bases from J, with 12 bases between. The CDR3 region is CASSLEAGNNEQYF. The CDR3 region has the DNA TGCGCCAGCAGCTTGGAGGCGGGAAACAACGAGCAGTACTTC.

CDR3 sequence (DNA): TGCAGTGTTGGAGGGAACACTGAAGCTTTCTTT. Encoded protein: CSVGGNTEAFF. This sequence joins TRBV20-1 and TRBJ1-1; D remains ambiguous. In germline, CDR1 is DFQATT, CDR2 SNEGSKA (reference sequence). The CDR3 totals 11 residues. Trimming took 7 bases from V and 1 from J, leaving 7 bases between them.

The V call is TRBV18, the J call TRBJ2-3; TRBD1 matches 7 bases. The junction had 5 bases not matched to a gene; V was cut back by 3 bases and J by 2 bases. The CDR3 covers 15 residues. Germline V CDR1 and CDR2: KGHSH, LQKENI. This CDR3 reads CASSPSGTDTDTQYF. The CDR3 DNA sequence: TGTGCCAGCTCACCTTCAGGGACAGACACAGATACGCAGTATTTT.

In this sample, this clone turned up a few times. The rearrangement joins TRBV2 to TRBJ2-3; TRBD2 agrees at 13 bases. V lost 8 bases, J lost 4 bases, and 6 bases stayed unmatched. This CDR3 has 15 amino acids. Germline lookup yields CDR1 SNHLY and CDR2 FYNNEI. Here the CDR3 reads CASGTSGGVSDTQYF. The CDR3 coding sequence is TGTGCCAGCGGTACTAGCGGGGGGGTCTCAGATACGCAGTATTTT.

The chain recombines TRBV29-1 with TRBJ2-7, with a weak D call TRBD1 (6 bases). Deletions cut 7 bases from V and 3 bases from J, with 16 bases between. The CDR3 has 13 residues. Germline V gives CDR1 SQVTM, CDR2 ANQGSEA. As DNA, the CDR3 is TGCAGCGCTCGGACAGATGTGGACTACGAGCAGTACTTC. Protein: CSARTDVDYEQYF.

The rearrangement joins TRBV6-6 to TRBJ2-7, with 11 bases fitting TRBD2. V trimming: 9 bases; J trimming: 3 bases; junction bases outside the gene matches: 10. This CDR3 has 15 amino acids. Germline V lookup: CDR1 MNHNY, CDR2 SVGAGI (reference sequence). This CDR3 reads CARGLAEGRRYEQYF. CDR3 nucleotide sequence: TGTGCCAGGGGACTAGCGGAGGGGCGGCGCTACGAGCAGTACTTC.

The chain uses TRBV27 and TRBJ1-2; 7 nucleotides match TRBD1. The V gene end was trimmed by 2 bases and the J gene end by 3 bases; junction bases not matched to a gene: 6. Germline CDR1 reads MNHEY; CDR2 reads SMNVEV (reference sequence). The CDR3 extends over 15 amino acids. The CDR3 loop reads CASSLGDRAHYGYTF. In DNA, the CDR3 is TGTGCCAGCAGTTTAGGTGACAGGGCGCACTATGGCTACACCTTC.

The gene calls are TRBV6-5 and TRBJ2-7; 11 bases are a match to TRBD2. This CDR3 contains 16 residues. Losses at the gene ends were 1 base for V and 4 bases for J; bases not matched to a gene: 6. Germline lookup yields CDR1 MNHEY and CDR2 SVGAGI. DNA of the CDR3: TGTGCCAGCAGTTACTTATCCGGGACTAGCGGTTACGAGCAGTACTTC. Protein product: CASSYLSGTSGYEQYF.

CDR3 region: CASSPAGTANEKLFF. CDR3 sequence (DNA): TGCGCCAGCAGCCCCGCCGGGACAGCTAATGAAAAACTGTTTTTT. The chain links TRBV5-1 to TRBJ1-4; 7 bases fit TRBD1. This CDR3 comprises 15 residues. From germline, CDR1 is SGHRS and CDR2 YFSETQ. The ends lost 4 bases at V and 3 bases at J; junction bases unmatched: 6.

This chain's CDR3 is CAWSVTSGIEQYF. As DNA, the CDR3 is TGTGCCTGGAGTGTCACTAGCGGGATTGAGCAGTACTTC. The V gene is TRBV30, the J gene TRBJ2-7; 10 bases match TRBD2. The trim removed 0 bases at V and 7 bases at J, leaving 3 bases unmatched. Germline V CDR1 and CDR2: GTSNPN, SVGIG (reference sequence). The CDR3 runs to 13 residues.

In its sample, this clone was seen once. This chain joins TRBV4-1 and TRBJ1-1; D possibly corresponds to TRBD1 (5 bases). V lost 3 bases and J lost 11, with 16 bases in between. From germline, CDR1 is MGHRA and CDR2 YSYEKL. The CDR3 loop spans 13 amino acids. CDR3: CASSQEPGREAFF. The CDR3 DNA reads as TGCGCCAGCAGCCAGGAACCGGGACGGGAGGCTTTCTTT.

V usage is TRBV6-1 and J usage is TRBJ1-4, with D hard to call. The germline V and J ends were trimmed by 3 bases and 3 bases, with 11 bases remaining between them. CDR1 is MNHNS, CDR2 SASEGT, per germline. The CDR3 totals 15 residues. The CDR3 loop reads CASSDGLLANEKLFF. The CDR3 DNA reads as TGTGCCAGCAGTGACGGACTCTTAGCTAATGAAAAACTGTTTTTT.

The chain combines TRBV2 with TRBJ2-7; D may be TRBD1 (5 bases). Germline V gene sequence: CDR1 SNHLY, CDR2 FYNNEI. The ends were cut back, 5 bases at V and 7 bases at J, with 9 bases in the middle. CDR3 length: 11 residues. This chain's CDR3 is CASSLKGEQYF. CDR3 nucleotide sequence: TGTGCCAGCAGTCTAAAGGGGGAGCAGTACTTC.

This chain uses TRBV19 with TRBJ1-1; tentatively, D is TRBD1 (6 bases). Germline assignment: CDR1 LNHDA and CDR2 SQIVND (reference sequence). Trimming cost V 5 bases and J 4 bases, with 14 bases left between them. This CDR3 has 14 amino acids. The CDR3 protein is CASSAEQGRTEAFF. The CDR3 bases are TGTGCCAGTAGTGCGGAACAGGGCCGCACTGAAGCTTTCTTT. Based on the CDR3 plus reference TRBV19 and TRBJ1-1, the full variable domain is DGGITQSPKYLFRKEGQNVTLSCEQNLNHDAMYWYRQDPGQGLRLIYYSQIVNDFQKGDIAEGYSVSREKKESFPLTVTSAQKNPTAFYLCASSAEQGRTEAFFGQGTRLTVV.

The rearrangement joins TRBV10-3 to TRBJ2-5; 7 bases match TRBD2. This CDR3 is 13 amino acids long. CDR1 is ENHRY and CDR2 is SYGVKD in the germline V gene. V lost 6 bases and J lost 5; bases outside the gene matches: 6. The CDR3, as DNA: TGTGCCATCAGCCGGGAGGCTCGTGAGACCCAGTACTTC. This sequence encodes CAISREARETQYF.

This clone was detected once. The V and J genes are TRBV25-1 and TRBJ2-1; 7 nucleotides align to TRBD2. V gave up 1 base and J gave up 13 bases; unmatched junction bases: 10. The germline V gene encodes CDR1 MGHDK and CDR2 SYGVNS. The CDR3 consists of 14 residues. The CDR3 reads CASSESGTIDLQFF. DNA for the CDR3: TGTGCCAGCAGTGAATCGGGGACTATTGACCTACAGTTCTTC.

The CDR3 sequence: CASSGGQSPSYNEQFF. The CDR3 DNA is TGTGCCAGCAGCGGGGGACAGTCCCCCTCCTACAATGAGCAGTTCTTC. V gene TRBV5-4 combines with J gene TRBJ2-1; 7 positions agree with TRBD1. Germline CDR1 reads SGHNT; CDR2 reads YYREEE (reference sequence). CDR3 length: 16 residues. J gave up 0 bases and V 4 bases, and 7 bases lay outside the gene matches.

DNA for the CDR3: TGCGCCAGCAGTCAACTTGACGGACTAGGGCGCTACGAGCAGTACTTC. Its protein product is CASSQLDGLGRYEQYF. This chain uses TRBV23-1 with TRBJ2-7; TRBD2 matches 7 bases. TRBV23-1 is labeled an ORF, and its function is uncertain. The V segment lost 2 bases and the J segment 3 bases; nucleotides outside the gene matches: 10. The CDR3 is 16 amino acids.

This chain uses TRBV6-1 with TRBJ2-5, with 7 bases aligning to TRBD2. CDR1 MNHNS and CDR2 SASEGT come from the germline V gene. The CDR3 is made up of 14 amino acids. V dropped 0 bases and J dropped 6; count of bases not matched to a gene: 4. The CDR3 is CASSEAWGGQTQYF. CDR3 DNA: TGTGCCAGCAGTGAAGCGTGGGGGGGACAGACCCAGTACTTC.

With respect to this clone: The junction differs from germline at one of its ends, possibly a read error. The gene calls are TRBV4-3 and TRBJ2-2, with 9 positions matching TRBD2. The CDR3 length is 17 residues. CDR1 and CDR2 from the germline V gene are LGHNA and YSLEER. DNA of the CDR3: TGCGCCAGCAGCCAAGGACTGAGCGGGGGGAACTCCGGGGAGCTGTTTTTT. Its translation: CASSQGLSGGNSGELFF.

The chain recombines TRBV5-6 with TRBJ2-5; 8 nucleotides match TRBD2. CDR3 length: 15 amino acids. Germline CDR1 reads SGHDT; CDR2 reads YYEEEE. Trimming cost V 2 bases and J 6 bases; bases outside gene matches: 9. The CDR3 coding sequence is TGTGCCAGCAGCTTAGACCCCGGGGGGGCTAAGACCCAGTACTTC. Its translation is CASSLDPGGAKTQYF.